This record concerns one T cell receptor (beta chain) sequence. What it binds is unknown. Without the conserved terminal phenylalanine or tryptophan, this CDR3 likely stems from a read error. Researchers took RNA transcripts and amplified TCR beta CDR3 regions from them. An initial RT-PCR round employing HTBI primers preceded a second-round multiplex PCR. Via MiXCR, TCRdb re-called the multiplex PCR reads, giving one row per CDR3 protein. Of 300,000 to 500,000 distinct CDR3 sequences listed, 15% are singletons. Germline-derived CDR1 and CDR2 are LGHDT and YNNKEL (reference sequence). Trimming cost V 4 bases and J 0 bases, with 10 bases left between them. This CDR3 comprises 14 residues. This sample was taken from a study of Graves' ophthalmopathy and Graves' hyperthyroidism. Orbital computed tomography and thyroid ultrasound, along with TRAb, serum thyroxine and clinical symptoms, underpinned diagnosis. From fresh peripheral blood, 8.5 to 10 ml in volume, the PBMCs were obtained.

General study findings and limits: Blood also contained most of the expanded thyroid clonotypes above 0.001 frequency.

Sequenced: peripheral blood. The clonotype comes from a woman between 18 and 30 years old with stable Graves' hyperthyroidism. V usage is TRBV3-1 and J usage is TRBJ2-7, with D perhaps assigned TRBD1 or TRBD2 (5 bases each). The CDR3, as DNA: TGTGCCAGCAGCCGGGACCCTAGCTCCTACGAGCAGTACCTC. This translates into CASSRDPSSYEQYL.